The 22 T cell receptor beta chains below come from one sample, sequenced in a study of T-cell reconstitution after alpha-beta-depleted transplantation in children. TCRbeta library construction was performed incorporating unique molecular identifiers. TCRdb re-called the PCR reads with MiXCR, one entry per CDR3 protein. Of 440,000 or so distinct CDR3 sequences listed, 43% were seen once; the top ten hold 25% to 30%. Source: PBMCs, taken before TCRalphabeta/CD19-depleted stem cell transplant. All receptors derive from a girl aged 2-10 years with aplastic anemia, due to receive a stem cell transplant.

The CDR3 DNA sequence: TGTGCCAGCCGCCCCATCTCTGGGGCCAACGTCCTGACTTTC. Translated: CASRPISGANVLTF. The chain carries TRBV12-3 or TRBV12-4 and TRBJ2-6; unclear D gene. Trimming removed 8 bases from V and 0 bases from J, with 8 bases in between. This CDR3 is 14 amino acids long.

This chain uses TRBV4-1 with TRBJ2-2, with D possibly matching TRBD2 (5 bases). The CDR3 totals 17 residues. The V gene's germline CDR1 is MGHRA and CDR2 YSYEKL. V was trimmed by 6 bases and J by 0 bases, leaving 17 bases between them. CDR3 DNA: TGCGCCAGCAGTGAATATATGCGGGCCGCGAACACCGGGGAGCTGTTTTTT. As protein: CASSEYMRAANTGELFF.

This clonotype was observed many times. CDR3 coding DNA: TGTGCCAGCAGCCTTGACAGTTATAGCAATCAGCCCCAGCATTTT. This gives the protein CASSLDSYSNQPQHF. V is TRBV11-2 and J is TRBJ1-5, with D tentatively TRBD1 (5 bases). Germline loops: CDR1 SGHAT, CDR2 FQNNGV. The CDR3 covers 15 residues. V was clipped by 5 bases and J by 0 bases, with 11 bases between them.

The chain carries TRBV15 and TRBJ2-5; 7 bases align to TRBD1. Trimming cost V 1 base and J 5 bases; bases outside gene matches: 7. This CDR3 has 15 residues. Germline V gene lookup returns CDR1 LNHNV and CDR2 YYDKDF (reference sequence). Here the CDR3 reads CATSRANRGGETQYF. The CDR3 DNA follows: TGTGCCACCAGCAGAGCTAACAGGGGCGGGGAGACCCAGTACTTC.

This clonotype was seen only once. The rearrangement uses TRBV20-1 and TRBJ2-1; D is undetermined. This CDR3 spans 15 amino acids. CDR1 DFQATT and CDR2 SNEGSKA come from the germline V gene (reference sequence). Deletions cut 3 bases from V and 6 bases from J, with 18 bases between. As DNA, the CDR3 is TGCAGTGCTAGCCCCCATGGCAAGACCGGCAATGAGCAGTTCTTC. Protein product: CSASPHGKTGNEQFF.

The chain uses TRBV7-3 and TRBJ2-1; 9 bases line up with TRBD1. The CDR3 has 15 amino acids. Trimming cost V 2 bases and J 9 bases; bases outside gene matches: 8. Germline V CDR1 and CDR2: SGHTA, FQGTGA. Written as DNA, the CDR3 is TGTGCCAGCAGCTTACGGGGACAGGGAGGGGGTGAGCAGTTCTTC. Translation: CASSLRGQGGGEQFF. The full variable domain, its missing parts supplied by reference TRBV7-3 and TRBJ2-1, is GAGVSQTPSNKVTEKGKYVELRCDPISGHTALYWYRQSLGQGPEFLIYFQGTGAADDSGLPNDRFFAVRPEGSVSTLKIQRTERGDSAVYLCASSLRGQGGGEQFFGPGTRLTVL.

This rearrangement joins TRBV4-1 to TRBJ2-7, with no clear D. CDR1 and CDR2 (germline): MGHRA, YSYEKL. CDR3 length equals 14 residues. Trimming left V 0 bases short and J 4 bases short, with 10 bases between. The CDR3 sequence: CASSQEWTDYEQYF. DNA for the CDR3: TGCGCCAGCAGCCAAGAATGGACGGATTACGAGCAGTACTTC.

V usage is TRBV7-2 and J usage is TRBJ2-4; TRBD2 aligns across 7 bases. The V segment lost 6 bases and the J segment 7 bases; nucleotides outside the gene matches: 3. The length of the CDR3 is 12 residues. Germline CDR1 is SGHTA and CDR2 is FQGNSA. CDR3 in DNA: TGTGCCAGCAGGGGGGAGGGGAACATTCAGTACTTC. This gives the protein CASRGEGNIQYF.

This clonotype was seen a handful of times. J is TRBJ2-5 and V is TRBV20-1, with unresolved D. Germline-derived CDR1 and CDR2 are DFQATT and SNEGSKA (reference sequence). This CDR3 spans 17 amino acids. V lost 3 bases to trimming and J lost 1 base, with 21 bases between them. The CDR3 DNA is TGCAGTGCTAGTTCCTGGTATAAGAAGATCCTCCAAGAGACCCAGTACTTC. The encoded protein is CSASSWYKKILQETQYF.

This clonotype occurred once. The chain joins TRBV4-1 to TRBJ2-7; 8 nucleotides line up with TRBD1. Germline lookup yields CDR1 MGHRA and CDR2 YSYEKL. The length of the CDR3 is 16 residues. After removal of 3 bases from V and 4 bases from J, the junction contained 11 bases not matched to a gene. The CDR3 reads CASSQGTTGDLYEQYF. CDR3 nucleotide sequence: TGCGCCAGCAGCCAGGGGACGACAGGGGACTTATACGAGCAGTACTTC.

The chain recombines TRBV28 with TRBJ2-1; D remains ambiguous. Trimming took 2 bases from V and 7 from J, leaving 12 bases between them. CDR1 is MDHEN and CDR2 is SYDVKM in the germline V gene. The CDR3 runs to 14 residues. Here the CDR3 reads CASSLVGVWNEQFF. In DNA form, the CDR3 reads TGTGCCAGCAGTTTAGTTGGGGTCTGGAATGAGCAGTTCTTC. Full variable domain (remainder filled in from reference TRBV28 and TRBJ2-1): DVKVTQSSRYLVKRTGEKVFLECVQDMDHENMFWYRQDPGLGLRLIYFSYDVKMKEKGDIPEGYSVSREKKERFSLILESASTNQTSMYLCASSLVGVWNEQFFGPGTRLTVL.

This clonotype was observed a few times. This sequence joins TRBV3-1 and TRBJ2-7, with TRBD2 matching over 10 bases. With V trimmed by 1 base and J by 7 bases, 10 bases remained unmatched. The germline CDR1 and CDR2 sequences are LGHDT and YNNKEL (reference sequence). The CDR3 totals 16 residues. CDR3 residues: CASSQGALAGTREQYF. As DNA, the CDR3 is TGTGCCAGCAGCCAAGGGGCACTAGCGGGGACCCGGGAGCAGTACTTC.

V usage is TRBV28 and J usage is TRBJ2-1; either TRBD1 or TRBD2 may fit D (7 bases each). The V end lost 0 bases, the J end lost 7 bases, and 13 bases lay between the germline ends. The CDR3 is 15 amino acids. Germline-derived CDR1 and CDR2 are MDHEN and SYDVKM. As DNA, the CDR3 is TGTGCCAGCAGTTTATGGCAGGGGGGGCCGAATGAGCAGTTCTTC. As protein: CASSLWQGGPNEQFF.

The chain combines TRBV2 with TRBJ2-3; 8 positions agree with TRBD2. The CDR3 runs to 14 residues. The V segment lost 5 bases and the J segment 4 bases; nucleotides outside the gene matches: 5. CDR1 is SNHLY, CDR2 FYNNEI, per germline. The CDR3 spells CASSWPGGPDTQYF. Here the CDR3 DNA reads TGTGCCAGCAGTTGGCCGGGGGGGCCAGATACGCAGTATTTT.

This clonotype was found many times. J is TRBJ1-2 and V is TRBV20-1, with 7 nucleotides matching TRBD1. The CDR3 sequence is 16 residues long. The J segment lost 1 base and the V segment lost 1 base, leaving 9 bases of the junction unmatched. Germline CDR1 DFQATT, CDR2 SNEGSKA (reference sequence). Here the CDR3 reads CSARANRQGGNYGYTF. The CDR3 region has the DNA TGCAGTGCTAGAGCCAATAGACAGGGCGGTAACTATGGCTACACCTTC.

This clonotype was observed once. This chain links TRBV12-3 or TRBV12-4 with TRBJ2-7; D is uncertain. V gave up 2 bases and J gave up 2 bases, with 10 bases separating them. There are 14 residues in the CDR3. DNA for the CDR3: TGTGCCAGCAGTTTATCCCCGGCGGCCTACGAGCAGTACTTC. Translated, it gives CASSLSPAAYEQYF.

The chain joins TRBV29-1 to TRBJ2-5; D is perhaps TRBD1 (5 bases). CDR1 is SQVTM and CDR2 is ANQGSEA in the germline V gene. Trimming left V 6 bases short and J 4 bases short, with 12 bases between. The CDR3 totals 12 residues. Here the CDR3 reads CSVGLQGETQYF. In DNA form, the CDR3 reads TGCAGCGTCGGGCTGCAGGGAGAGACCCAGTACTTC.

This clonotype was recorded at least ten times. This rearrangement joins TRBV5-4 to TRBJ2-3; perhaps TRBD2 as D (5 bases). Germline lookup yields CDR1 SGHNT and CDR2 YYREEE (reference sequence). V lost 0 bases to trimming and J lost 8 bases, with 13 bases between them. The CDR3 length is 14 residues. This CDR3 is CASSLEDTSGTQYF. CDR3 DNA sequence: TGTGCCAGCAGCTTGGAAGATACGAGCGGTACGCAGTATTTT.

The genes are TRBV6-1 and TRBJ2-1, with TRBD2 matching 9 bases. Germline-derived CDR1 and CDR2 are MNHNS and SASEGT. V shed 10 bases and J 9 bases; nucleotides not matched to a gene: 13. The CDR3 is 14 amino acids. The CDR3 protein is CATGKVAGEGEQFF. The CDR3, as DNA: TGTGCCACCGGGAAGGTAGCGGGAGAGGGTGAGCAGTTCTTC.

The V call is TRBV6-4, the J call TRBJ2-7; 8 nucleotides match TRBD1. Per germline, CDR1 MRHNA and CDR2 SNTAGT. This CDR3 spans 15 amino acids. V shed 6 bases and J 3 bases; nucleotides not matched to a gene: 10. The CDR3 loop is CASRIDRGRGYEQYF. In DNA, the CDR3 is TGTGCCAGCAGGATCGACAGGGGAAGAGGCTACGAGCAGTACTTC.

The chain combines TRBV5-1 with TRBJ2-7, with D perhaps assigned TRBD1 or TRBD2 (6 bases each). The CDR3 sequence is 15 residues long. Germline V gives CDR1 SGHRS, CDR2 YFSETQ. The V and J ends lost 3 bases and 1 base respectively, with 14 bases between them. CDR3 region: CASSSTLGGSYEQYF. The CDR3 DNA reads as TGCGCCAGCAGCTCAACCCTAGGGGGGTCCTACGAGCAGTACTTC. Combining the CDR3 with reference TRBV5-1 and TRBJ2-7 gives the whole variable domain KAGVTQTPRYLIKTRGQQVTLSCSPISGHRSVSWYQQTPGQGLQFLFEYFSETQRNKGNFPGRFSGRQFSNSRSEMNVSTLELGDSALYLCASSSTLGGSYEQYFGPGTRLTVT.

In its sample, this clonotype was seen a few times. The chain is built from TRBV7-9 and TRBJ2-5; 7 positions match TRBD1. The length of the CDR3 is 13 residues. The germline V gene encodes CDR1 SEHNR and CDR2 FQNEAQ (reference sequence). J was trimmed by 9 bases and V by 4 bases; bases with no gene match: 8. The CDR3, as DNA: TGTGCCAGCAGCTCAGAACAGGGGACGCCCCAGTACTTC. This encodes CASSSEQGTPQYF.